At least ten counts were recorded for the clone carrying this T cell receptor (beta chain). What it recognizes is unknown. The CDR3 consists of 12 residues. V gave up 5 bases and J gave up 2 bases, with 9 bases separating them. Germline CDR1 DFQATT, CDR2 SNEGSKA (reference sequence). This sample stems from a study of neurological immune-mediated disorders. Overall study context: Multiple sclerosis patients numbered approximately 35, with approximately 30 relapsing-remitting and 3 secondary progressive.

Notes on the study in general: The multiple sclerosis repertoire cluster was not associated with any clinical or MRI feature, with the authors stating that larger cohorts are needed.

5'RACE with 10-nucleotide random UMIs generated the cDNA. Over 160 million TCR-beta sequences from 15-18 subjects were obtained in each sequencing run. One entry per CDR3 protein results from TCRdb running MiXCR on the 5' RACE reads. The sample lists over 45,000 distinct CDR3 sequences; 3% were seen once. This chain joins TRBV20-1 and TRBJ1-2; D possibly corresponds to TRBD1 (5 bases). The receptor comes from a woman aged 45-65 years with multiple sclerosis. The sequenced material came from PBMCs. This CDR3 is CSAQGENYGYTF. Written as DNA, the CDR3 is TGCAGTGCTCAAGGGGAGAACTATGGCTACACCTTC.